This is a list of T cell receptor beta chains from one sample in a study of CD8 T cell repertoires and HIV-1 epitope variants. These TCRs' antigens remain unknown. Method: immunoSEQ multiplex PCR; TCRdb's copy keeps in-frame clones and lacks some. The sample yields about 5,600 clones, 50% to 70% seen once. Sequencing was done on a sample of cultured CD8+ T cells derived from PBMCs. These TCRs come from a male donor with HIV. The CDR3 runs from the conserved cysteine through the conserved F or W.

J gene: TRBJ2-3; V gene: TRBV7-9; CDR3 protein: CASSLTSGTDTQYF
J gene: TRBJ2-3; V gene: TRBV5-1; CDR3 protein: CASRSATSGGGTDTQYF
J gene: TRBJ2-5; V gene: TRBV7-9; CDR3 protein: CASSYGQIGIETQYF
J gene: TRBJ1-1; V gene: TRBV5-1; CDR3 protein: CASSPPNTEAFF
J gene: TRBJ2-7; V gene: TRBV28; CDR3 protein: CASSYVGGMGTATYEQYF
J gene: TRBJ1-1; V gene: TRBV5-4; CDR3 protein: CASSSLGLQNTEAFF
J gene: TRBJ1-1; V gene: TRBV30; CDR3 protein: CAWSVQPSSEAFF
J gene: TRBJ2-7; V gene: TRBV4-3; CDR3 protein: CASSQEPGAGALSSYEQYF
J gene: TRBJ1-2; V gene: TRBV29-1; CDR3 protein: CSVPIEYPRGYTF
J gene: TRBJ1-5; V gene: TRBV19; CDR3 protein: CASSVDGNQPQHF
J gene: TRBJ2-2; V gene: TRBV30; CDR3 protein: CAWSVAGGGELFF
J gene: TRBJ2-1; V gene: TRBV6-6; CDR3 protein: CASSYKREGAYNEQFF
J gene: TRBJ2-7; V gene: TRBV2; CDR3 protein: CASSASGTGEQYF
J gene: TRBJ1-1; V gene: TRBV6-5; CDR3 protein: CASSYTGQGSTEAFF
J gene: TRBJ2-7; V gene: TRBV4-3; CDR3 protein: CASSPKGQGDEQYF
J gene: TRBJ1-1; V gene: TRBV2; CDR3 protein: CASSYQTGGPLMNTEAFF
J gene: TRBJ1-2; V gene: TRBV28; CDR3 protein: CASRTWTGGKGYTF
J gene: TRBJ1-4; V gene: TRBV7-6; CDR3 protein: CASSLAGSNEKLFF
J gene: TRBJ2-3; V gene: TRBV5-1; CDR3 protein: CASGLGEGPGADTQYF
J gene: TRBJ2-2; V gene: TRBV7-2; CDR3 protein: CASRNPTGFTGELFF
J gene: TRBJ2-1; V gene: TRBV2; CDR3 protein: CASSGLVSEQFF
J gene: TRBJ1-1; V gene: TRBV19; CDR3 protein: CASMGTGGDLNTEAFF
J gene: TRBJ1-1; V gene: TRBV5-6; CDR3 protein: CASSLGGGRAFF
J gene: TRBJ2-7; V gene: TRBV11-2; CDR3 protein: CASGERGREQYF
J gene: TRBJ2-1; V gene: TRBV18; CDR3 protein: CASSLTSGGAYNEQFF
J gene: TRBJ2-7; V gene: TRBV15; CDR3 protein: CATSRVRGPYEQYF
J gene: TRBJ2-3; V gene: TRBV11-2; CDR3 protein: CASSPSSFDTDTQYF
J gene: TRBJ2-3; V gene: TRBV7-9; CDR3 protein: CASSSLTGEHPDTQYF
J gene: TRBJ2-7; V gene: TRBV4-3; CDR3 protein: CASSQDWAGGSYEQYF
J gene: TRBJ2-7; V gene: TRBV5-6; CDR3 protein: CATSEGGGSSYEQYF
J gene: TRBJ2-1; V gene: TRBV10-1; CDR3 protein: CAIPPGLRCNEQFF
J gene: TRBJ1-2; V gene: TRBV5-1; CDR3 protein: CASSSGTEVTNYGYTF
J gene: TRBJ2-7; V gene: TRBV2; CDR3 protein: CASGGDGFYEQYF
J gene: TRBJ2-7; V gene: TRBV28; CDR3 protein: CASSLIGRFYEQYF